This TCR beta chain was captured by sequencing in a study of T cells in Graves' hyperthyroidism and ophthalmopathy. Study-wide results and limits: Most expanded thyroid clonotypes above 0.001 also appeared in blood.

This clonotype was counted ten times or more. No antigen is known for it. The germline V and J ends were trimmed by 3 bases and 0 bases, with 15 bases remaining between them. Germline V lookup: CDR1 SGHAT, CDR2 FQNNGV. The CDR3 loop spans 16 amino acids. The CDR3 regions of TCR beta were amplified from RNA transcripts. The study used the HTBI primer set for a first-round RT-PCR of the TCR CDR3. TCRdb ran MiXCR on the multiplex PCR reads and lists one entry per CDR3 protein. The repertoire holds 360,000 or so distinct CDR3 sequences, about 19% seen once, with approximately 4% in the top ten. The gene calls are TRBV11-2 and TRBJ2-7, with D tentatively TRBD1 or TRBD2 (5 bases each). The sequence came from a woman younger than 35 with Graves' hyperthyroidism. The sequenced sample was blood. The chain's CDR3 is CASSFRGTASSYEQYF. DNA of the CDR3: TGTGCCAGCAGCTTCCGAGGGACGGCTAGCTCCTACGAGCAGTACTTC. The variable domain in full, completed from reference TRBV11-2 and TRBJ2-7, reads EAGVAQSPRYKIIEKRQSVAFWCNPISGHATLYWYQQILGQGPKLLIQFQNNGVVDDSQLPKDRFSAERLKGVDSTLKIQPAKLEDSAVYLCASSFRGTASSYEQYFGPGTRLTVT.